The next 3 T cell receptor gamma chains were all read from a single sample in a study of γδ T cells in repeated Plasmodium falciparum infection (dated by TCRdb to the early 2020s). For bulk TCR repertoire analysis, Vgamma9/Vdelta2+ and Vdelta2-negative gammadelta T cell populations were flow-sorted out of peripheral blood mononuclear cells. Libraries were built with multiplex PCR. Sequencing was performed on an Illumina MiSeq. Clonotypes were called again by TCRdb from the public reads via CATT, and duplicate nucleotide sequences were then merged into one entry. Present in this sample are about 30,000 gamma-chain clones, around 1.4% of which were seen just once. The ten most abundant clones make up just under 20% of the sample. Input material: gamma-delta T cells from blood. The receptors come from a pool of human donors (malaria-infected and uninfected, not separated).

This clone has a count of ten or more. The chain carries TRGV4 and TRGJ1 or TRGJ2. Because TCRdb records no J gene, it was assigned here through a match of the DNA to germline. V dropped 2 bases and J dropped 4; count of bases not matched to a gene: 5. The CDR3 is 13 amino acids. The germline V gene has CDR1 EGSTGY and CDR2 YDSYTSSV. The CDR3 loop reads CATWDEHYYKKLF. Written as DNA, the CDR3 is TGTGCCACCTGGGATGAGCACTATTATAAGAAACTCTTT.

In its sample, this clone was seen many times. Additional DNA sequences in this sample encode the identical CDR3. The chain has TRGV4 and TRGJ1 or TRGJ2. Germline V CDR1 and CDR2: EGSTGY, YDSYTSSV. This CDR3 contains 12 residues. V lost 0 bases and J lost 8; bases outside the gene matches: 4. The chain's CDR3 is CATWDGPNKKLF. The CDR3 DNA is TGTGCCACCTGGGATGGGCCGAATAAGAAACTCTTT.

This clone was seen many times. The chain couples TRGV2 to TRGJ1 or TRGJ2. CDR3 size: 10 residues. Looked up from germline, CDR1 is EGSNGY and CDR2 is YDSYNSKV. With V trimmed by 0 bases and J by 15 bases, 5 bases remained unmatched. CDR3 loop: CATWDGPLLF. CDR3 bases: TGTGCCACCTGGGACGGGCCCTTACTCTTT.